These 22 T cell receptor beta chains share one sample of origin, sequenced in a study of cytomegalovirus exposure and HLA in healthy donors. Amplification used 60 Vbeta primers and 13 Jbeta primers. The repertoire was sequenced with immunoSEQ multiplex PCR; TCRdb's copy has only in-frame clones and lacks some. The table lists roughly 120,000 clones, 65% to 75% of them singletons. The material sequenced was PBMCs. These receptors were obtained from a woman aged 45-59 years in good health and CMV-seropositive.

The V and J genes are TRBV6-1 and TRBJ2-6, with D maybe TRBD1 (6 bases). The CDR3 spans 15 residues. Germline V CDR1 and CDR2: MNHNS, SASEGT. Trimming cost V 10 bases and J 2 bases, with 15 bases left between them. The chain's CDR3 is CAIQQGAAGANVLTF. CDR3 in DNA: TGTGCCATCCAACAGGGTGCCGCTGGGGCCAACGTCCTGACTTTC.

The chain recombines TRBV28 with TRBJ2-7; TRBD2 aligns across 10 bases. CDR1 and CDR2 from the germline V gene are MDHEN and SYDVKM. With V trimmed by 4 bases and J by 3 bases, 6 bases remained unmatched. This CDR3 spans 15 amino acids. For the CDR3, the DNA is TGTGCCAGCAGTTCCAAGCGGGGGGGCTTCTACGAGCAGTACTTC. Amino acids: CASSSKRGGFYEQYF.

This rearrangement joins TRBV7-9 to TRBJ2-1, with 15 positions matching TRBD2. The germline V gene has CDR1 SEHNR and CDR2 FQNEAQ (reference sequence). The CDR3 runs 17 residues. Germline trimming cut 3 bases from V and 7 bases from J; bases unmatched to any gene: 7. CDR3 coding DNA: TGTGCCAGCAGCTTCGGACTAGCGGGGGGGCCTAAAAATGAGCAGTTCTTC. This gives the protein CASSFGLAGGPKNEQFF.

CDR3 protein: CASSLGTGGNGYTF. CDR3 DNA sequence: TGTGCCAGCAGTTTAGGGACAGGCGGTAATGGCTACACCTTC. J is TRBJ1-2 and V is TRBV27; 8 nucleotides align to TRBD1. Germline V gene data show CDR1 as MNHEY and CDR2 as SMNVEV (reference sequence). The CDR3 contains 14 residues. J was trimmed by 6 bases and V by 2 bases; bases with no gene match: 5.

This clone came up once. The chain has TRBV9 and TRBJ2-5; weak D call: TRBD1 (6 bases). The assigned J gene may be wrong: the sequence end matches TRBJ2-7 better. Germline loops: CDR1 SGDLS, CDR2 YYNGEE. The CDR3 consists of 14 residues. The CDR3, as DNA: TGTGCCAGCAGCCAGCAGGGGCTCTCCTACGAGCAGTACTTC. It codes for CASSQQGLSYEQYF.

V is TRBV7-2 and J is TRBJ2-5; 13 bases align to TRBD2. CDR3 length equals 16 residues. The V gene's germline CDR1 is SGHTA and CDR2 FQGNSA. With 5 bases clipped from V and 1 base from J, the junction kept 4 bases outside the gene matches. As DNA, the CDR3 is TGTGCCAGCAGCCAGACTAGCGGGGGGTTCCAAGAGACCCAGTACTTC. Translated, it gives CASSQTSGGFQETQYF. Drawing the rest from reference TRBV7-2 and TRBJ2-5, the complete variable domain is GAGVSQSPSNKVTEKGKDVELRCDPISGHTALYWYRQSLGQGLEFLIYFQGNSAPDKSGLPSDRFSAERTGGSVSTLTIQRTQQEDSAVYLCASSQTSGGFQETQYFGPGTRLLVL.

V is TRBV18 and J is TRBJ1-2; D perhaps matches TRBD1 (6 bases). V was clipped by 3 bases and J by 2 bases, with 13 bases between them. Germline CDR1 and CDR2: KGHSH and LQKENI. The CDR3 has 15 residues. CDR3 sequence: CASSPLGQGNYGYTF. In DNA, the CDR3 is TGTGCCAGCTCACCTTTGGGCCAGGGGAACTATGGCTACACCTTC.

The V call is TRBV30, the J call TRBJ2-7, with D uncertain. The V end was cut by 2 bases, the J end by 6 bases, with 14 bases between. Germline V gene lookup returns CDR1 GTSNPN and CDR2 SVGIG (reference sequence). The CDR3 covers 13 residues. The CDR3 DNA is TGTGCCTGGAGTTTCAGGTTGGGCGCCGAGCAGTACTTC. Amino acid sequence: CAWSFRLGAEQYF.

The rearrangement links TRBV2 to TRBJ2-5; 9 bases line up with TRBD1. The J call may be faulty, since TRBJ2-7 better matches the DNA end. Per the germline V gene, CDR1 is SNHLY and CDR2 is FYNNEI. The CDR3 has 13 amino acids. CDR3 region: CARGRGQGYEQYF. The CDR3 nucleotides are TGTGCCAGAGGCAGGGGACAGGGCTACGAGCAGTACTTC.

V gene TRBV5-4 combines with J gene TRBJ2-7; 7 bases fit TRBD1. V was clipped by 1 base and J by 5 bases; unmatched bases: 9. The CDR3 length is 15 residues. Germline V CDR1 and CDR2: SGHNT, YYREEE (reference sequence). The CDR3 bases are TGTGCCAGCAGCTTGAGGACCAGGGGGAAGGACGAGCAGTACTTC. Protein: CASSLRTRGKDEQYF.

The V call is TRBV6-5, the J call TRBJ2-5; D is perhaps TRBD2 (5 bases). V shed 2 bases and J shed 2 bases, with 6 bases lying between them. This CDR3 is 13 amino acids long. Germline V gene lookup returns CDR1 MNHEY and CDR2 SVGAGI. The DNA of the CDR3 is TGTGCCAGCAGTTACCGGGAACAAGAGACCCAGTACTTC. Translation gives CASSYREQETQYF.

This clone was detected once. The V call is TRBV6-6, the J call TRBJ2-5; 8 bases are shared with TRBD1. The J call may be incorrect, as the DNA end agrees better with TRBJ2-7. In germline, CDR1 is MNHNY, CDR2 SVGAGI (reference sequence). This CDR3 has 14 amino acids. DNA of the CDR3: TGTGCCAGCAGTGCCCTGGACAGGGCCCACGAGCAGTACTTC. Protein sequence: CASSALDRAHEQYF.

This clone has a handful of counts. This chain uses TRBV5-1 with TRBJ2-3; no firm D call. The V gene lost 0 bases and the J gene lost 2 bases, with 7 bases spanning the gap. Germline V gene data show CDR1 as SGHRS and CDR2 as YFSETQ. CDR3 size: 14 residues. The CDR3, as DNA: TGCGCCAGCAGCTTGGCGGTTTACACAGATACGCAGTATTTT. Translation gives CASSLAVYTDTQYF.

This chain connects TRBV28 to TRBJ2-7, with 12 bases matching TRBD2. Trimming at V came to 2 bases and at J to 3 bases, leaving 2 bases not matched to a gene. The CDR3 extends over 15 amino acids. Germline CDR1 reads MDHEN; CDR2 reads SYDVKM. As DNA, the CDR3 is TGTGCCAGCAGTTTAGAGACTAGCGGGGGCTACGAGCAGTACTTC. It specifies CASSLETSGGYEQYF.

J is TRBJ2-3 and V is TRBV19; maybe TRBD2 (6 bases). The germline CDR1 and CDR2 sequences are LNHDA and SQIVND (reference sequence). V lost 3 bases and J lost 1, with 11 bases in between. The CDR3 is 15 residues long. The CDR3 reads CASSISTGGTDTQYF. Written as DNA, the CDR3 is TGTGCCAGTAGTATCTCGACGGGGGGCACAGATACGCAGTATTTT.

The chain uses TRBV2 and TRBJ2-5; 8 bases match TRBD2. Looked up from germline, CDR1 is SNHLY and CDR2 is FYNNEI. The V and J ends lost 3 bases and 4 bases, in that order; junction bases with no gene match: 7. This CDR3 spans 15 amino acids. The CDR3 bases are TGTGCCAGCAGTGACTTGGGCGGGGGGAGAGAGACCCAGTACTTC. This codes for CASSDLGGGRETQYF.

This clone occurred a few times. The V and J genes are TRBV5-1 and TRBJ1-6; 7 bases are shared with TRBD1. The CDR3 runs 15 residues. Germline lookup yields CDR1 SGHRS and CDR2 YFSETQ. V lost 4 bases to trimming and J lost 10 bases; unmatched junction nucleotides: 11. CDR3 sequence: CASSLQGEEGSPLHF. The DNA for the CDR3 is TGCGCCAGCAGCCTTCAGGGGGAAGAGGGGTCACCCCTCCACTTT. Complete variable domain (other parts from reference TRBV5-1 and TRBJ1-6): KAGVTQTPRYLIKTRGQQVTLSCSPISGHRSVSWYQQTPGQGLQFLFEYFSETQRNKGNFPGRFSGRQFSNSRSEMNVSTLELGDSALYLCASSLQGEEGSPLHFGNGTRLTVT.

Here the CDR3 DNA reads TGTGCCAGCAGTAACAGGCGAACCTACGAGCAGTACTTC. Protein: CASSNRRTYEQYF. The chain is built from TRBV2 and TRBJ2-5; tentatively, D is TRBD1 (5 bases). Judging by the DNA end, TRBJ2-7 fits better; the J call may be wrong. The CDR3 spans 13 residues. The germline CDR1 and CDR2 sequences are SNHLY and FYNNEI.

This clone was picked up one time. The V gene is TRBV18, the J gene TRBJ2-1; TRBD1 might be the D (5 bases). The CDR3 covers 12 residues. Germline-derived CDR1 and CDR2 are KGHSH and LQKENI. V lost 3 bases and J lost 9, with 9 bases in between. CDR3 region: CASSPIRAEQFF. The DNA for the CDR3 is TGTGCCAGCTCACCTATCAGGGCTGAGCAGTTCTTC.

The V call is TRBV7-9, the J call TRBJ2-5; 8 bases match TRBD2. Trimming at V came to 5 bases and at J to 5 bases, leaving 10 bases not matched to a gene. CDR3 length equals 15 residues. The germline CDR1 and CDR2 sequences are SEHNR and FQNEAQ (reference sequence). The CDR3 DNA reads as TGTGCCAGCAGCGAGACTAGCGAGAAGGACGAGACCCAGTACTTC. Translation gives CASSETSEKDETQYF. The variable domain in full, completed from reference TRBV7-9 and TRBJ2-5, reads DTGVSQNPRHKITKRGQNVTFRCDPISEHNRLYWYRQTLGQGPEFLTYFQNEAQLEKSRLLSDRFSAERPKGSFSTLEIQRTEQGDSAMYLCASSETSEKDETQYFGPGTRLLVL.

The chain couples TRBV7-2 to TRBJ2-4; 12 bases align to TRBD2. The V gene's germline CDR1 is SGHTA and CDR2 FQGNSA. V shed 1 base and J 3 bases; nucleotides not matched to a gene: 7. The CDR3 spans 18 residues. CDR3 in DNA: TGTGCCAGCAGCTTAGGGCTAGCGGGGGGGCCGGTCAAAAACATTCAGTACTTC. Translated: CASSLGLAGGPVKNIQYF.

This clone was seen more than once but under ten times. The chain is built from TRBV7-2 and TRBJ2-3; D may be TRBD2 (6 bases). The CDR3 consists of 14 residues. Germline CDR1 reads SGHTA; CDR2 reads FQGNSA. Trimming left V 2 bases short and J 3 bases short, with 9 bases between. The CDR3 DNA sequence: TGTGCCAGCAGCTTACGGGAGCAAACAGATACGCAGTATTTT. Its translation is CASSLREQTDTQYF.